This record covers a single TCR beta chain. Its antigen is undetermined. This table comes from immunoSEQ multiplex PCR, and its TCRdb copy is limited to in-frame clones, with some not included. The sample contains approximately 330,000 clones, over 85% of which appear only once. This entry is derived from a study of brain T cells in children with intractable seizures. Time point meaning: blood from clinic visit 5 months post-surgery; TSC patient then seizure free. Pre-surgery treatment included at least one anti-epileptic drug. Study-level points and caveats: Viral specificity was inferred only from CDR3 similarity; HCMV serostatus was unknown.

Sample: peripheral blood, taken 5 to 6 months after surgery. The receptor was isolated from a boy in the first two years of life with tuberous sclerosis and intractable seizures.

CDR3 amino acids: CASSQDSDGNTEAFF. The CDR3 nucleotides are TGTGCCAGCAGCCAAGATAGCGACGGGAACACTGAAGCTTTCTTT. The chain couples TRBV3-1 (or the pseudogene TRBV3-2) to TRBJ1-1; D not resolved. Deletions cut 0 bases from V and 1 base from J, with 9 bases between. The length of the CDR3 is 15 residues. Germline CDR1 LGHDT, CDR2 YNNKEL (reference sequence).